These T cell receptor beta chains were read from a single sample in a study of shared clonotypes between healthy human individuals. This table comes from immunoSEQ multiplex PCR, and its TCRdb copy is limited to in-frame clones, with some not included. The data hold about 980,000 clones, with over 60% observed a single time. What was sequenced was memory CD4+ T cells sorted from blood. The receptor set was obtained from a man younger than 35 in good health. Both conserved end residues are part of each CDR3. Fields, in order: CDR3 protein, V gene, J gene.

CDR3: CASSRGEVRTGELFF; V: TRBV21-1; J: TRBJ2-2
CDR3: CASSLEASGRAAFF; V: TRBV5-1; J: TRBJ2-1
CDR3: CASSPPSQSDTEAFF; V: TRBV18; J: TRBJ1-1
CDR3: CASSQSRTGSEKLFF; V: TRBV16; J: TRBJ1-4
CDR3: CAWSYLLAVNEKLFF; V: TRBV30; J: TRBJ1-4
CDR3: CASSDGRGWTEAFF; V: TRBV6-1; J: TRBJ1-1
CDR3: CAIDPGLVGNSPLHF; V: TRBV6-1; J: TRBJ1-6
CDR3: CASTSTDGGAKTQYF; V: TRBV4-1; J: TRBJ2-3
CDR3: CASSEGAYTEAFF; V: TRBV25-1; J: TRBJ1-1
CDR3: CASSYSGTGSYGYTF; V: TRBV6-5; J: TRBJ1-2
CDR3: CASSLVTSYYNEQFF; V: TRBV5-5; J: TRBJ2-1
CDR3: CASSNHQSTDTQYF; V: TRBV19; J: TRBJ2-3
CDR3: CAISENPGTGYEQYF; V: TRBV10-3; J: TRBJ2-7
CDR3: CASRETSGSYNEQFF; V: TRBV6-5; J: TRBJ2-1
CDR3: CASSATSGGADTQYF; V: TRBV5-1; J: TRBJ2-3
CDR3: CASSTGTANSPLHF; V: TRBV11-2; J: TRBJ1-6
CDR3: CASSMGLQGGNQPQHF; V: TRBV19; J: TRBJ1-5
CDR3: CASSPWTAPYEQYF; V: TRBV9; J: TRBJ2-7
CDR3: CASTQGANEQYF; V: TRBV11-2; J: TRBJ2-7
CDR3: CASSPPLQGGDTQYF; V: TRBV18; J: TRBJ2-3
CDR3: CASSIQKQGASTDTQYF; V: TRBV27; J: TRBJ2-3
CDR3: CAWKGLGNTDTQYF; V: TRBV30; J: TRBJ2-3
CDR3: CAWGRQSYEQYF; V: TRBV30; J: TRBJ2-7
CDR3: CASSLDRTVYNSPLHF; V: TRBV28; J: TRBJ1-6
CDR3: CAISTGEPGGELFF; V: TRBV10-3; J: TRBJ2-2
CDR3: CASSLAGQGAHEQFF; V: TRBV5-1; J: TRBJ2-1
CDR3: CASMRDRVAFF; V: TRBV6-6; J: TRBJ1-1
CDR3: CAFQGIVSYNEQFF; V: TRBV5-4; J: TRBJ2-1
CDR3: CAISVGLAGVQETQYF; V: TRBV10-3; J: TRBJ2-5
CDR3: CASSQPRMAYNEQFF; V: TRBV4-1; J: TRBJ2-1
CDR3: CASSRTTLGQGPEAFF; V: TRBV6-6; J: TRBJ1-1
CDR3: CSAYEFYEQYF; V: TRBV20-1; J: TRBJ2-7
CDR3: CSVGEGNIQYF; V: TRBV29-1; J: TRBJ2-4
CDR3: CASSFTGGQQYEQYF; V: TRBV7-2; J: TRBJ2-7
CDR3: CASSADRGRSNEQFF; V: TRBV9; J: TRBJ2-1
CDR3: CANRRTSGAYNEQFF; V: TRBV2; J: TRBJ2-1
CDR3: CASSFSPTETQYF; V: TRBV7-2; J: TRBJ2-5
CDR3: CASSESAGSGGINTGELFF; V: TRBV6-1; J: TRBJ2-2
CDR3: CASSEVTGTGNTIYF; V: TRBV6-1; J: TRBJ1-3
CDR3: CASSLAGTLSYEQYF; V: TRBV5-5; J: TRBJ2-7
CDR3: CASSRDGQGYSYNEQFF; V: TRBV5-1; J: TRBJ2-1
CDR3: CASSFGVSYEQYF; V: TRBV5-1; J: TRBJ2-7
CDR3: CAWKVVGLVTQYF; V: TRBV30; J: TRBJ2-5
CDR3: CVQGQVGWYEQYF; V: TRBV7-7; J: TRBJ2-7
CDR3: CASNSVMRSHNEQFF; V: TRBV25-1; J: TRBJ2-1
CDR3: CASSLDGVSGTGELFF; V: TRBV5-1; J: TRBJ2-2
CDR3: CASSVKAGGTDTQYF; V: TRBV7-6; J: TRBJ2-3
CDR3: CASSLRGAGVYGYTF; V: TRBV5-6; J: TRBJ1-2
CDR3: CSARGEKTQYF; V: TRBV20-1; J: TRBJ2-5
CDR3: CASSLVSSGSHEQYF; V: TRBV5-4; J: TRBJ2-7
CDR3: CASSRGTGGEGETQYF; V: TRBV4-3; J: TRBJ2-5